Below, one TCR beta chain is given with its context. These data are taken from a study of T cell changes during pregnancy in multiple sclerosis. TCRdb's copy holds only in-frame clones and misses some; the assay was immunoSEQ multiplex PCR. The sample includes 32,000 or so clones, approximately 89% of them seen just once. CDR1 and CDR2 from the germline V gene are SGHDN and FVKESK. V lost 0 bases and J lost 6; bases outside the gene matches: 5. The CDR3 covers 16 residues. This material consisted of CD8+ T cells from peripheral blood mononuclear cells, taken in the first trimester of pregnancy. The gene calls are TRBV14 and TRBJ2-7, with 13 bases aligning to TRBD2. This clonotype originated in a female donor with multiple sclerosis, enrolled in a pregnancy study. The CDR3 reads CASSQDWTSGRSEQYF. CDR3 nucleotide sequence: TGTGCCAGCAGCCAAGATTGGACTAGCGGGAGAAGCGAGCAGTACTTC. Complete variable domain (other parts from reference TRBV14 and TRBJ2-7): EAGVTQFPSHSVIEKGQTVTLRCDPISGHDNLYWYRRVMGKEIKFLLHFVKESKQDESGMPNNRFLAERTGGTYSTLKVQPAELEDSGVYFCASSQDWTSGRSEQYFGPGTRLTVT.